The 2 T cell receptor beta chains below come from one sample, sequenced in a study of response to subunit inactivated influenza vaccine. TCRdb fed the RT-PCR reads into MiXCR, producing one record per CDR3 protein. The table has approximately 170,000 distinct CDR3 sequences, approximately 15% seen once. Sequenced here: CD8+ T cells sorted from PBMCs, sampled 5 days after vaccination. These receptors all come from a man aged 50-60 years who received an inactivated influenza vaccine.

The V gene is TRBV29-1, the J gene TRBJ2-7, with unresolved D. The CDR3 totals 12 residues. Trimming pared 4 bases from V and 1 base from J, leaving 8 bases between. CDR1 SQVTM and CDR2 ANQGSEA come from the germline V gene. DNA for the CDR3: TGCAGCGTTGTTTCAGATTCCTACGAGCAGTACTTC. This encodes CSVVSDSYEQYF.

This clonotype was observed a few times. This rearrangement joins TRBV6-1 to TRBJ1-6; possible D gene TRBD1, 5 bases. Looked up from germline, CDR1 is MNHNS and CDR2 is SASEGT. The V end lost 4 bases, the J end lost 0 bases, and 10 bases lay between the germline ends. The CDR3 totals 16 residues. In DNA, the CDR3 is TGTGCCAGCAGTGGACAGCTCGGCTCCTATAATTCACCCCTCCACTTT. Translation gives CASSGQLGSYNSPLHF.